These T cell receptor beta chains were read from a single sample in a study of blood T cell repertoires in COVID-19. This table comes from immunoSEQ multiplex PCR, and its TCRdb copy is limited to in-frame clones, with some not included. This sample has over 200,000 clones, with around four fifths found just once. Sequencing was carried out using peripheral blood. These receptors originate from a woman between 65 and 79 years old with active or convalescent COVID-19. The CDR3 runs from the conserved cysteine through the conserved F or W. A D gene is named only where the DNA matches it firmly. Rows give clone size only sometimes, using once, few, many, or a class for an expanded clone.

TRBJ2-6 | NA | TRBV7-9 | many | CASSLNTGSSGANVLTF | TGTGCCAGCAGCTTAAACACAGGGTCTTCTGGGGCCAACGTCCTGACTTTC
TRBJ2-7 | TRBD1 | TRBV28 | NA | CASSPGQAPYEQYF | TGTGCCAGCAGTCCTGGACAGGCTCCCTACGAGCAGTACTTC
TRBJ2-5 | NA | TRBV7-2 | NA | CASTEVVGALETQYF | TGTGCCAGCACCGAGGTTGTGGGGGCCTTGGAGACCCAGTACTTC
TRBJ2-7 | NA | TRBV20-1 | NA | CSVQPGYEQYF | TGCAGTGTCCAGCCGGGCTACGAGCAGTACTTC
TRBJ1-1 | NA | TRBV18 | NA | CASSPWTANTEAFF | TGTGCCAGCTCACCTTGGACAGCCAACACTGAAGCTTTCTTT
TRBJ1-3 | TRBD1 | TRBV5-1 | NA | CASRTGAGNTIYF | TGCGCCAGCCGGACAGGGGCGGGAAACACCATATATTTT
TRBJ2-1 | NA | TRBV12-1 | few | CARNAGGNNEQFF | TGTGCCAGAAATGCGGGAGGGAACAATGAGCAGTTCTTC
TRBJ1-5 | TRBD1 | TRBV6-5 | NA | CASSHQGADQPQHF | TGTGCCAGCAGTCATCAGGGGGCAGACCAGCCCCAGCATTTT
TRBJ1-5 | TRBD1 | TRBV19 | NA | CASRGQGNQPQHF | TGTGCCAGTAGGGGACAGGGGAACCAGCCCCAGCATTTT
TRBJ1-2 | TRBD1 | TRBV19 | NA | CASSILTGRIGYTF | TGTGCCAGTAGTATCTTGACAGGGCGAATTGGCTACACCTTC